This T cell receptor beta chain was recorded in a study of Ad26.COV2.S vaccination and SARS-CoV-2 variants. This table comes from immunoSEQ multiplex PCR, and its TCRdb copy is limited to in-frame clones, with some not included. The sample records hundreds of thousands of clones, around 92% being singletons. The CDR3 runs 15 residues. The V gene end was trimmed by 1 base and the J gene end by 15 bases; junction bases not matched to a gene: 12. Germline V CDR1 and CDR2: LNHDA, SQIVND (reference sequence). The treatment denotes: around 19 received Ad26.COV2.S at low or high dose, single or two shots; a few received placebo; per-sample allocation not given. Collection of samples fell on day 63 after the first vaccine or placebo injection.

The rearrangement joins TRBV19 to TRBJ1-6, with 7 positions matching TRBD1. The sample consisted of peripheral blood, taken in a trial of Ad26.COV2.S vaccine versus placebo. The sequence came from a person between 18 and 59 years old who received the Ad26.COV2.S COVID-19 vaccine or a placebo. The DNA of the CDR3 is TGTGCCAGTAGTATAGCAGGGACAGCTCCCTTAGTCCTCCACTTT. Translation: CASSIAGTAPLVLHF.